The 11 T cell receptor beta chains below come from one sample, sequenced in a study of cytomegalovirus exposure and HLA in healthy donors. The protocol was immunoSEQ multiplex PCR, while the TCRdb copy is restricted to in-frame clones and leaves out a portion. The repertoire holds about 150,000 clones, with around 90% as singletons. The sequenced material came from PBMCs. All receptors come from a young woman in good health and CMV-seropositive.

The V and J genes are TRBV6-1 and TRBJ1-1; no definite D call. This CDR3 is 13 amino acids long. Germline V gene sequence: CDR1 MNHNS, CDR2 SASEGT. Deletions cut 8 bases from V and 3 bases from J, with 13 bases between. CDR3 amino acids: CASWRDLYTEAFF. The CDR3 DNA follows: TGTGCCAGCTGGAGGGATTTGTACACTGAAGCTTTCTTT.

This rearrangement joins TRBV7-3 to TRBJ2-1; 9 bases are a match to TRBD1. CDR1 SGHTA and CDR2 FQGTGA come from the germline V gene. With 3 bases clipped from V and 8 bases from J, the junction kept 11 bases outside the gene matches. This CDR3 region has 16 residues. This CDR3 reads CASSLSSGTGIDEQFF. The CDR3 region has the DNA TGTGCCAGCAGCTTGTCCTCCGGGACAGGGATCGATGAGCAGTTCTTC.

V gene TRBV29-1 combines with J gene TRBJ2-7; weak D call: TRBD2 (6 bases). This CDR3 has 14 amino acids. Germline CDR1 reads SQVTM; CDR2 reads ANQGSEA. Trimming took 3 bases from V and 2 from J, leaving 14 bases between them. Written as DNA, the CDR3 is TGCAGCGTTGAGGTGCCGGGGAGGACCTACGAGCAGTACTTC. The encoded protein is CSVEVPGRTYEQYF.

The gene calls are TRBV2 and TRBJ2-1, with TRBD2 identical over 11 bases. Germline V lookup: CDR1 SNHLY, CDR2 FYNNEI. This CDR3 region has 14 residues. The V segment lost 7 bases and the J segment 4 bases; nucleotides outside the gene matches: 3. The CDR3 region is CASTPSGRYNEQFF. For the CDR3, the DNA is TGTGCCAGCACTCCTAGCGGGAGGTACAATGAGCAGTTCTTC.

The rearrangement joins TRBV29-1 to TRBJ1-1, with D possibly TRBD1 on 6 matching bases. CDR3 length equals 14 residues. V lost 6 bases, J lost 4 bases, and 18 bases lay in between. Germline V lookup: CDR1 SQVTM, CDR2 ANQGSEA. CDR3 DNA: TGCAGCGTACAGAAGGGGACATATGGCACTGAAGCTTTCTTT. It encodes CSVQKGTYGTEAFF.

This clone appeared a few times. V is TRBV6-6 and J is TRBJ1-5; 8 bases are a match to TRBD1. Germline CDR1 and CDR2: MNHNY and SVGAGI (reference sequence). The trim removed 6 bases at V and 6 bases at J, leaving 4 bases unmatched. The CDR3 covers 13 residues. The DNA of the CDR3 is TGTGCCAGCAGCATGGACAGGGCTCAGCCCCAGCATTTT. It codes for CASSMDRAQPQHF.

This rearrangement joins TRBV6-1 to TRBJ2-7; a possible D gene is TRBD1 (5 bases). Germline V gene lookup returns CDR1 MNHNS and CDR2 SASEGT. This CDR3 region has 13 residues. V was trimmed by 5 bases and J by 3 bases, leaving 11 bases between them. The DNA for the CDR3 is TGTGCCAGCAGTTCCGACAGCTTCTACGAGCAGTACTTC. Protein: CASSSDSFYEQYF.

V is TRBV7-2 and J is TRBJ1-3; 9 nucleotides align to TRBD1. Germline V lookup: CDR1 SGHTA, CDR2 FQGNSA. The V and J ends lost 4 bases and 4 bases, in that order; junction bases with no gene match: 8. The CDR3 length is 16 residues. The CDR3, as DNA: TGTGCCAGCAGCTCCTACAGGGGGCTGTACGGAAACACCATATATTTT. Translating gives CASSSYRGLYGNTIYF.

This sequence joins TRBV11-2 and TRBJ2-7; D might be TRBD2 (5 bases). The CDR3 consists of 15 residues. Trimming took 1 base from V and 4 from J, leaving 14 bases between them. In germline, CDR1 is SGHAT, CDR2 FQNNGV. This chain's CDR3 is CASSLAGRGTYEQYF. The CDR3 DNA is TGTGCCAGCAGCTTAGCGGGCCGGGGTACATACGAGCAGTACTTC.

The CDR3 nucleotides read TGTGCCAGCAGTGAATTTAGGGGCCCCGCTAGCGGTGAGCAGTTCTTC. Its protein is CASSEFRGPASGEQFF. The genes are TRBV25-1 and TRBJ2-1; 7 bases match TRBD2. Germline V CDR1 and CDR2: MGHDK, SYGVNS. The CDR3 has 16 amino acids. Trimming at V came to 1 base and at J to 9 bases, leaving 12 bases not matched to a gene.

The chain recombines TRBV19 with TRBJ1-5; maybe TRBD1 (6 bases). Trimming pared 6 bases from V and 7 bases from J, leaving 13 bases between. The CDR3 totals 13 residues. Germline CDR1 is LNHDA and CDR2 is SQIVND (reference sequence). CDR3 sequence: CASSLKQGQPQHF. CDR3 DNA: TGTGCCAGTAGCTTAAAACAGGGACAGCCCCAGCATTTT.